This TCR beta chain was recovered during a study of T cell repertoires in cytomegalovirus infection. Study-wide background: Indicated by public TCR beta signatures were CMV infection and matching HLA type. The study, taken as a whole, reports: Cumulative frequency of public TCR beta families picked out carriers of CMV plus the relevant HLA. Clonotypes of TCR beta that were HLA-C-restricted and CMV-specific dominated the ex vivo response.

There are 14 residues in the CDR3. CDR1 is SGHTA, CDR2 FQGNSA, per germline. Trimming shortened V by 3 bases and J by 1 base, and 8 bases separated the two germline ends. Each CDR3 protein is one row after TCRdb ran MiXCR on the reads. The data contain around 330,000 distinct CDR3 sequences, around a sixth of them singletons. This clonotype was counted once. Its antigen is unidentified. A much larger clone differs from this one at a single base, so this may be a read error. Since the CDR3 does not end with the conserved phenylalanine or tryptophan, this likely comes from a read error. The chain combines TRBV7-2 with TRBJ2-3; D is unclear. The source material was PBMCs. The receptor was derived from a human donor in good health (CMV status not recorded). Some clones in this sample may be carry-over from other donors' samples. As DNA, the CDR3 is TGTGCCAGCAGCTTTTCCTCGGGCACAGATACGCAGTATTCT. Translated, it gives CASSFSSGTDTQYS.